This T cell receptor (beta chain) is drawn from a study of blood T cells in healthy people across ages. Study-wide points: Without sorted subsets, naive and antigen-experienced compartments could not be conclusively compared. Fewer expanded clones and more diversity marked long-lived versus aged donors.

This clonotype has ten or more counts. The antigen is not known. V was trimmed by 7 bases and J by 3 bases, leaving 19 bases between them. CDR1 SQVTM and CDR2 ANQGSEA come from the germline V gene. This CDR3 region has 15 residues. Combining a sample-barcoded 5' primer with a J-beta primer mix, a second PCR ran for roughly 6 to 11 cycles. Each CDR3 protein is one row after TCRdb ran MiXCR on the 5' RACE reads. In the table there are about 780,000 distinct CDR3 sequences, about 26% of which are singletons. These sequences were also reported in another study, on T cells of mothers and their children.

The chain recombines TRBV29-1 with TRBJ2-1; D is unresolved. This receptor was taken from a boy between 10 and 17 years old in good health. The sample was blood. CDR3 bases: TGCAGCGAATACCCACGGAGCATGGACTACAATGAGCAGTTCTTC. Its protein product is CSEYPRSMDYNEQFF.